This T cell receptor beta chain emerged from a study of T cells in Graves' hyperthyroidism and ophthalmopathy (dated by TCRdb to about 2019). A note on the overall study: Peripheral blood samples were taken at the time of initial diagnosis, prior to any treatment. Once sampling was done, hyperthyroidism patients were given methimazole at a starting dose of 30 mg daily, whereas ophthalmopathy patients were given high-dose intravenous methylprednisolone. Thyroid tissue and blood T-cell repertoires from roughly six Graves' hyperthyroidism patients were also compared in the study. The paper describes TCR Vbeta CDR3 sequencing of more than 120 peripheral blood samples, made up of approximately 40 ophthalmopathy patients, roughly 80 hyperthyroidism patients and approximately 17 progressor patients. The 90 or so discovery patients were randomly split 7:3 into training and test sets. Prospective prediction of ophthalmopathy was tested in an independent validation cohort consisting of roughly 20 hyperthyroidism patients and some 15 patients who later progressed to ophthalmopathy. To identify TCR V-J signatures that set the groups apart, the researchers used a discovery cohort of about a hundred patients, made up of roughly 45 with Graves' ophthalmopathy and 57 with stable Graves' hyperthyroidism. The investigation overall reported the following: A 13 V-J signature model separated ophthalmopathy from stable hyperthyroidism, with roughly 88% sensitivity and around 84% specificity in cross-validation and 80%/75% in testing. In validation, the model predicted progression to ophthalmopathy with approximately 71% sensitivity and approximately 72% specificity, a median of about 6.7 months before onset. Most expanded thyroid clonotypes (frequency above 0.001) were also detected in blood, suggesting blood repertoires may reflect thyroid immune responses. Sample size was not statistically predetermined, and investigators were not blinded to group allocation.

The TCR beta CDR3 regions were amplified from the RNA transcripts. A first-round RT-PCR of the TCR CDR3 used the HTBI primer set with the Qiagen OneStep RT-PCR kit. Libraries were constructed in a second round of multiplex PCR, after which size selection and purification were performed. Sequencing of the libraries was done on an Illumina HiSeq2000 using paired-end 100 bp reads. The paper's data handling went like this. SOAPnuke was used to process the raw data, with reads discarded if the reads contained adapters or uncalled bases, had a mean Phred below 15, or lacked an exact constant-primer or identifier match. COPE v1.2.5 was used to merge the high-quality paired reads, and each unique nucleotide sequence was defined as a clonotype. MiTCR v1.1 was used to align clonotypes to the IMGT TRBV, TRBD and TRBJ reference segments. Analysis was restricted to V-J combinations with a frequency above 0.0001, which covered roughly 99% of repertoires. A TCS score was defined as the ratio of F50 (clonal expansion) to E x V (chaos), with BLOSUM62-based TCRdist applied between CDR3 peptides within each V-J. Welch's t-statistics and random forest reduced some 510 V-J features to 13, which were used in a naive Bayes classifier (R e1071). TCRdb reprocessed the public reads (quality trimming at Q25 with fastp, clone calling with MiXCR) and kept in-frame beta chains. Rows are unified per CDR3 protein, each entry keeping the most common DNA and genes. The V and J calls and clone size are TCRdb's, not the authors'. The sample table shows approximately 690,000 distinct CDR3 sequences, and more than 14% are seen once. The ten top clones hold around 13% of the sample.

As for this clonotype: What this receptor recognizes is not known. Base qualities are not at hand, and no much larger clone is one base apart.

From a lookup of the germline V gene, CDR1 and CDR2 are MDHEN and SYDVKM. Germline trimming amounts to 9 bases on V and 1 base on J, with 5 as the count of junction bases outside the gene matches. CDR3 length: 14 amino acids, cysteine to phenylalanine. Only the CDR3 DNA is retained, 42 bases long and in frame from the first base. Ophthalmopathy patients had moderately to severely active disease, Clinical Activity Score of at least 3, NOSPECS grade of at least 4, and duration under 3 months. Any patient with an uncontrolled infection, another autoimmune disease, pregnancy or lactation was excluded. Diagnoses relied on clinical symptoms, serum thyroxine and TRAb, thyroid ultrasound and orbital computed tomography. PBMCs were separated from approximately 10 ml of fresh peripheral blood using Ficoll-Paque density gradient centrifugation. Trizol reagent was used to extract total RNA, and RNA quality was then checked on an Agilent 2100 Bioanalyzer.

The sequence was collected from a woman aged 45-65 years with Graves' ophthalmopathy. The rearrangement joined TRBV28 to TRBJ1-5; 8 bases in between match TRBD1. Sequenced sample: blood. The CDR3 region: CASKGDRSNQPQHF. The DNA reads as follows: TGTGCCAGTAAAGGGGACAGGAGCAATCAGCCCCAGCATTTT.